These 5 T cell receptor beta chains share one sample of origin, sequenced in a study of T cell responses to AZD1222 COVID-19 vaccine. The method was immunoSEQ multiplex PCR; TCRdb's version includes in-frame clones alone and lacks a portion of them. The sample yields tens of thousands of clones, approximately 91% seen once. The sequenced sample was peripheral blood, obtained on day 0 of AZD1222 vaccination. The source is an adult in good health.

A word on this clone: One end of the junction varies from germline; a read error may be responsible. The V gene is TRBV5-8, the J gene TRBJ1-3; D is perhaps TRBD1 (5 bases). CDR3 length: 15 amino acids. Germline V gene sequence: CDR1 SGHTS, CDR2 YDEGEE. The CDR3 DNA sequence: TGTGCTAGCAGATTACAGGCCGGCTCTGGAAACACCATATATTTT. This gives the protein CASRLQAGSGNTIYF.

The rearrangement joins TRBV12-3 or TRBV12-4 to TRBJ1-2, with D perhaps TRBD1 (5 bases). V was shortened by 6 bases and J by 8 bases, with 10 bases between the two germline ends. The CDR3 is 11 residues long. The CDR3: CASSTRGGYTF. DNA for the CDR3: TGTGCCAGCAGCACTCGGGGCGGCTACACCTTC.

The chain combines TRBV6-1 with TRBJ2-7, with 10 bases lining up with TRBD1. The J segment lost 6 bases and the V segment lost 1 base, leaving 6 bases of the junction unmatched. The germline gives CDR1 MNHNS, CDR2 SASEGT. This CDR3 comprises 15 residues. CDR3 amino acids: CASSEEGQGFTEQYF. The CDR3 coding sequence is TGTGCCAGCAGTGAAGAGGGACAGGGGTTCACCGAGCAGTACTTC.

This clone was recorded once. This rearrangement joins TRBV2 to TRBJ2-7, with 10 bases matching TRBD2. Germline CDR1 is SNHLY and CDR2 is FYNNEI. This CDR3 is 14 amino acids long. The V and J ends lost 8 bases and 6 bases, in that order; junction bases with no gene match: 10. The CDR3 is CASLLAGGQGEQYF. CDR3 DNA sequence: TGTGCCAGCCTATTAGCGGGGGGCCAAGGCGAGCAGTACTTC.

The J gene is TRBJ1-2, the V gene TRBV19; perhaps TRBD1 as D (5 bases). Germline CDR1 is LNHDA and CDR2 is SQIVND (reference sequence). The V end was cut by 6 bases, the J end by 1 base, with 12 bases between. The CDR3 is 14 residues long. Here the CDR3 reads CASSFEGLNYGYTF. The CDR3, as DNA: TGTGCCAGTAGCTTTGAGGGACTTAACTATGGCTACACCTTC.